Below, 24 T cell receptor beta chains from the same sample are listed, as sequenced in a study of T cells in Graves' hyperthyroidism and ophthalmopathy. The investigators amplified TCR beta CDR3 regions from RNA transcripts. Using the HTBI primer set, a first-round RT-PCR was run on the TCR CDR3. From the multiplex PCR reads, TCRdb called clonotypes with MiXCR, one entry per CDR3 protein. The sample includes around 520,000 distinct CDR3 sequences, 13% to 15% of them seen just once. The sequencing sample was made of blood. The receptors were sampled from a woman aged 18-29 years with Graves' hyperthyroidism.

This clonotype has a count of ten or more. V is TRBV7-8 and J is TRBJ2-7; 10 bases map to TRBD2. With 3 bases clipped from V and 3 bases from J, the junction kept 2 bases outside the gene matches. From germline, CDR1 is SGHVS and CDR2 FQNEAQ. This CDR3 has 14 amino acids. CDR3 protein: CASSFSSGSYEQYF. CDR3 bases: TGTGCCAGCAGCTTTTCTAGCGGGAGCTACGAGCAGTACTTC.

This clonotype was found a few times. The rearrangement joins TRBV6-1 to TRBJ2-1; 10 bases align to TRBD2. Germline V lookup: CDR1 MNHNS, CDR2 SASEGT. Trimming at V came to 8 bases and at J to 8 bases, leaving 9 bases not matched to a gene. The CDR3 runs to 14 residues. CDR3 DNA sequence: TGTGCCAGCGGGGGAACTAGCGGGATCGATGAGCAGTTCTTC. Protein product: CASGGTSGIDEQFF.

There are many counts of this clonotype. The chain joins TRBV2 to TRBJ1-2; no firm D call. The CDR3 is made up of 16 amino acids. In germline, CDR1 is SNHLY, CDR2 FYNNEI. The V and J ends lost 8 bases and 8 bases respectively, with 27 bases between them. The CDR3 here is CASERGAGLNYGGYTF. As DNA, the CDR3 is TGTGCCAGCGAACGGGGAGCGGGGTTAAACTATGGCGGCTACACCTTC.

This clonotype was observed at least ten times. The V gene is TRBV3-1, the J gene TRBJ1-2; maybe TRBD1 (6 bases). Germline V gene data show CDR1 as LGHDT and CDR2 as YNNKEL (reference sequence). Trimming took off 2 bases at V and 4 bases at J, with 11 bases between the two ends. There are 14 residues in the CDR3. The CDR3 coding sequence is TGTGCCAGCAGCCAACAGGACAGACCCTATGGCTACACCTTC. It codes for CASSQQDRPYGYTF.

The chain is built from TRBV6-1 and TRBJ2-6; 10 nucleotides agree with TRBD2. V was clipped by 6 bases and J by 0 bases; unmatched bases: 8. Germline V gives CDR1 MNHNS, CDR2 SASEGT. This CDR3 region has 18 residues. The CDR3 DNA sequence: TGTGCCAGCAGCACAGGGACTAGCGCCTTCTCTGGGGCCAACGTCCTGACTTTC. This encodes CASSTGTSAFSGANVLTF.

The CDR3 reads CASNDRDRGSSPLHF. The CDR3 nucleotides are TGCGCCAGCAACGACCGGGACAGGGGTAGTTCACCCCTCCACTTT. The chain combines TRBV5-1 with TRBJ1-6; 10 positions match TRBD1. The junction had 9 bases not matched to a gene; V was cut back by 6 bases and J by 9 bases. CDR3 size: 15 residues. Germline CDR1 SGHRS, CDR2 YFSETQ.

The CDR3 nucleotides are TGTGCCAGCAGCGTAGGTCAGAATAGCAATCAGCCCCAGCATTTT. Its protein is CASSVGQNSNQPQHF. The rearrangement uses TRBV9 and TRBJ1-5; D remains unclear. This CDR3 comprises 15 residues. Trimming cost V 0 bases and J 0 bases, with 7 bases left between them. Germline V lookup: CDR1 SGDLS, CDR2 YYNGEE.

This clonotype has only one observation. The chain has TRBV10-3 and TRBJ2-5; TRBD2 agrees at 14 bases. The germline CDR1 and CDR2 sequences are ENHRY and SYGVKD. Trimming cost V 7 bases and J 5 bases; bases outside gene matches: 6. The CDR3 covers 15 residues. The CDR3 region is CAITAGLAGVETQYF. DNA of the CDR3: TGTGCCATCACTGCGGGACTAGCGGGAGTTGAGACCCAGTACTTC.

This clonotype was recorded at least ten times. The chain has TRBV20-1 and TRBJ2-3; no firm D call. The V end was cut by 5 bases, the J end by 0 bases, with 9 bases between. The CDR3 runs to 13 residues. CDR1 is DFQATT, CDR2 SNEGSKA, per germline (reference sequence). As DNA, the CDR3 is TGCAGTGCTTTGCTACCGAGCACAGATACGCAGTATTTT. It codes for CSALLPSTDTQYF.

The chain uses TRBV12-5 and TRBJ2-2; tentatively, D is TRBD1 (6 bases). Trimming removed 0 bases at V and 1 base at J, with 9 bases between. The CDR3 has 16 residues. Germline V gives CDR1 LGHNT, CDR2 FRNRAP. CDR3 sequence reads: CASGLVRTVNTGELFF. CDR3 sequence (DNA): TGTGCTAGTGGTTTGGTAAGGACAGTGAACACCGGGGAGCTGTTTTTT.

The V gene is TRBV27, the J gene TRBJ1-1, with 7 nucleotides matching TRBD1. Germline V gives CDR1 MNHEY, CDR2 SMNVEV (reference sequence). J was trimmed by 5 bases and V by 7 bases; bases with no gene match: 10. The CDR3 contains 14 residues. The CDR3 DNA sequence: TGTGCCAGCAACTCAAGGGGGCTGGAGACTGAAGCTTTCTTT. Translated: CASNSRGLETEAFF.

This clonotype was counted at least ten times. The V gene is TRBV3-1, the J gene TRBJ2-7; 7 bases align to TRBD2. Germline assignment: CDR1 LGHDT and CDR2 YNNKEL (reference sequence). V lost 3 bases to trimming and J lost 2 bases; unmatched junction nucleotides: 4. The CDR3 covers 14 residues. Here the CDR3 reads CASSHRDYPYEQYV. The DNA for the CDR3 is TGTGCCAGCAGCCACAGGGACTACCCCTACGAGCAGTACGTC.

The rearrangement uses TRBV12-3 or TRBV12-4 and TRBJ2-1; 8 bases align to TRBD2. The J segment lost 2 bases and the V segment lost 6 bases, leaving 12 bases of the junction unmatched. The CDR3 loop spans 17 amino acids. The chain's CDR3 is CASRGLAGGRTYNEQFF. DNA of the CDR3: TGTGCCAGCAGGGGGCTAGCGGGTGGACGAACCTACAATGAGCAGTTCTTC.

This clonotype was counted many times. The chain is built from TRBV7-2 and TRBJ2-5; 11 bases are shared with TRBD2. Germline lookup yields CDR1 SGHTA and CDR2 FQGNSA. The CDR3 runs 18 residues. With V trimmed by 5 bases and J by 4 bases, 15 bases remained unmatched. The CDR3 is CASSLSQTGLAGGETQYF. DNA of the CDR3: TGTGCCAGCAGCCTGTCCCAGACGGGGCTAGCGGGAGGAGAGACCCAGTACTTC.

The V and J genes are TRBV5-6 and TRBJ1-1; no clear D gene. Germline V gene lookup returns CDR1 SGHDT and CDR2 YYEEEE. This CDR3 is built from 12 residues. V was cut by 0 bases and J by 4 bases, with 4 bases left in between. The CDR3 loop reads CASSLDLTEAFF. The CDR3 DNA is TGTGCCAGCAGCTTGGACCTCACTGAAGCTTTCTTT.

This clonotype was seen repeatedly, ten times or more. The chain couples TRBV3-1 to TRBJ1-3; D not resolved. The V end lost 1 base, the J end lost 0 bases, and 4 bases lay between the germline ends. This CDR3 contains 14 residues. Germline lookup yields CDR1 LGHDT and CDR2 YNNKEL (reference sequence). The CDR3: CASSQGLSGNTIYF. CDR3 bases: TGTGCCAGCAGCCAAGGCCTCTCTGGAAACACCATATATTTT.

In this sample, this clonotype turned up many times. The chain joins TRBV15 to TRBJ2-5; D ambiguous. In germline, CDR1 is LNHNV, CDR2 YYDKDF (reference sequence). There are 12 residues in the CDR3. The V gene lost 3 bases and the J gene lost 5 bases, with 7 bases spanning the gap. CDR3 region: CATSSLLETQYF. The CDR3 DNA reads TGTGCCACCAGCAGCCTTCTGGAGACCCAGTACTTC.

V gene TRBV4-1 combines with J gene TRBJ2-1; 7 bases are a match to TRBD1. The CDR3 has 16 residues. Germline V gene data show CDR1 as MGHRA and CDR2 as YSYEKL. Trimming removed 3 bases from V and 5 bases from J; junction bases left unmatched: 10. The CDR3 DNA sequence: TGCGCCAGCAGCCAGCATCGACAGGGCTGGGACAATGAGCAGTTCTTC. Protein product: CASSQHRQGWDNEQFF.

This clonotype was seen many times. The chain carries TRBV2 and TRBJ2-7; D is perhaps TRBD1 (5 bases). This CDR3 is built from 12 residues. V lost 11 bases and J 7 bases, leaving 18 bases between the germline ends. Looked up from germline, CDR1 is SNHLY and CDR2 is FYNNEI. The CDR3 reads CAGAADTVEQYF. The CDR3, as DNA: TGTGCCGGGGCCGCGGACACCGTAGAGCAGTACTTC.

This clonotype was picked up many times. The chain uses TRBV6-1 and TRBJ1-1; TRBD1 matches 9 bases. V gave up 5 bases and J gave up 5 bases; unmatched junction bases: 6. The CDR3 has 14 amino acids. In germline, CDR1 is MNHNS, CDR2 SASEGT. This CDR3 is CASSTTGGFTEAFF. In DNA, the CDR3 is TGTGCCAGCAGTACAACAGGGGGCTTTACTGAAGCTTTCTTT.

V usage is TRBV5-1 and J usage is TRBJ2-3, with D hard to call. Germline V gene data show CDR1 as SGHRS and CDR2 as YFSETQ. With 2 bases removed from V and 2 bases from J, the gap between germline ends came to 12 bases. The length of the CDR3 is 15 residues. The CDR3 DNA is TGCGCCAGCAGCTTAAGAAGAAGGGCCACAGATACGCAGTATTTT. Residues: CASSLRRRATDTQYF.

Many counts were recorded for this clonotype. This rearrangement joins TRBV7-9 to TRBJ2-3; D is perhaps TRBD2 (6 bases). This CDR3 comprises 15 residues. V lost 5 bases and J lost 4, with 16 bases in between. Germline V gene sequence: CDR1 SEHNR, CDR2 FQNEAQ (reference sequence). The CDR3 bases are TGTGCCAGCAGCGGGTGGCGGGAACCGTCAGATACGCAGTATTTT. It encodes CASSGWREPSDTQYF.

This clonotype has just a few counts. J is TRBJ2-2 and V is TRBV6-1, with D maybe TRBD2 (6 bases). The CDR3 consists of 15 residues. Trimming removed 7 bases at V and 2 bases at J, with 14 bases between. Germline loops: CDR1 MNHNS, CDR2 SASEGT. The CDR3 sequence is CASTPGLTNTGELFF. Here the CDR3 DNA reads TGTGCCAGCACCCCCGGACTAACTAACACCGGGGAGCTGTTTTTT.

This clonotype was recorded many times. The J gene is TRBJ1-1, the V gene TRBV20-1; D perhaps matches TRBD1 (5 bases). The CDR3 has 16 residues. Trimming cost V 0 bases and J 1 base, with 15 bases left between them. In germline, CDR1 is DFQATT, CDR2 SNEGSKA (reference sequence). For the CDR3, the DNA is TGCAGTGCTAGAGACTACGGACGGGGGGGGAACACTGAAGCTTTCTTT. Translation: CSARDYGRGGNTEAFF.